These 15 T cell receptor beta chains originate from one sample sequenced in a study of technical replicates of blood from a handful of donors. The protocol was immunoSEQ multiplex PCR, while the TCRdb copy is restricted to in-frame clones and leaves out a portion. The top ten clones hold around 0.37% of a sample with approximately 70,000 clones, around nine tenths of them seen once. Sequencing was carried out using T cells isolated from PBMCs. These receptors all stem from a human donor in good health.

V is TRBV7-9 and J is TRBJ1-3; 7 bases map to TRBD1. V lost 1 base to trimming and J lost 4 bases; unmatched junction nucleotides: 4. Germline V lookup: CDR1 SEHNR, CDR2 FQNEAQ (reference sequence). There are 15 residues in the CDR3. The CDR3 loop is CASSLEGAEGNTIYF. CDR3 in DNA: TGTGCCAGCAGCTTAGAGGGGGCAGAGGGAAACACCATATATTTT.

The genes are TRBV27 and TRBJ2-1, with D possibly matching TRBD2 (5 bases). V was clipped by 2 bases and J by 7 bases, with 12 bases between them. The CDR3 covers 14 residues. The germline V gene has CDR1 MNHEY and CDR2 SMNVEV (reference sequence). The CDR3 reads CASSLMRERNEQFF. CDR3 coding DNA: TGTGCCAGCAGTTTAATGAGGGAGCGAAATGAGCAGTTCTTC.

The chain links TRBV11-3 to TRBJ2-7; 8 nucleotides align to TRBD2. V lost 0 bases and J lost 4; bases outside the gene matches: 8. Germline V gene data show CDR1 as SGHNT and CDR2 as YENEEA. The CDR3 totals 16 residues. The CDR3 DNA sequence: TGTGCCAGCAGCTTAGAAAGCGGGAGAGGGACTTACGAGCAGTACTTC. Protein product: CASSLESGRGTYEQYF.

CDR3 DNA sequence: TGTGCCAGCAGTGCTGAGCGGGAGATCGAGGATGAGCAGTTCTTC. Protein product: CASSAEREIEDEQFF. The rearrangement uses TRBV6-1 and TRBJ2-1, with 8 nucleotides matching TRBD2. The CDR3 totals 15 residues. V shed 4 bases, J shed 8 bases, and the junction held 10 bases outside the gene matches. Looked up from germline, CDR1 is MNHNS and CDR2 is SASEGT.

The chain carries TRBV6-5 and TRBJ1-2; D ambiguous. CDR3 length: 16 amino acids. Germline V gene lookup returns CDR1 MNHEY and CDR2 SVGAGI. V was pared by 0 bases and J by 5 bases, with 16 bases between. DNA of the CDR3: TGTGCCAGCAGTTACTCGGAGACGGTTTCTATTTATGGCTACACCTTC. Residues: CASSYSETVSIYGYTF.

The V gene is TRBV7-9, the J gene TRBJ2-3; 12 bases are shared with TRBD2. With V trimmed by 4 bases and J by 4 bases, 12 bases remained unmatched. The CDR3 is made up of 18 amino acids. Germline V gene lookup returns CDR1 SEHNR and CDR2 FQNEAQ (reference sequence). CDR3 sequence (DNA): TGTGCCAGCAGCTCCGTAGACGACACTAGCGGGAGGCCAGATACGCAGTATTTT. Translating it yields CASSSVDDTSGRPDTQYF.

This sequence joins TRBV10-2 and TRBJ1-2, with 7 bases lining up with TRBD1. In germline, CDR1 is WSHSY, CDR2 SAAADI. CDR3 size: 13 residues. Trimming cost V 3 bases and J 4 bases; bases outside gene matches: 2. CDR3 region: CASSEGQVYGYTF. CDR3 bases: TGCGCCAGCAGTGAAGGACAGGTCTATGGCTACACCTTC.

The chain joins TRBV25-1 to TRBJ1-4; D unresolved. With 4 bases removed from V and 0 bases from J, the gap between germline ends came to 6 bases. Germline assignment: CDR1 MGHDK and CDR2 SYGVNS. CDR3 length: 14 amino acids. CDR3 nucleotides: TGTGCCAGCAGTGGGACTGCAACTAATGAAAAACTGTTTTTT. Translation: CASSGTATNEKLFF. The whole variable domain, filled in from reference TRBV25-1 and TRBJ1-4, reads EADIYQTPRYLVIGTGKKITLECSQTMGHDKMYWYQQDPGMELHLIHYSYGVNSTEKGDLSSESTVSRIRTEHFPLTLESARPSHTSQYLCASSGTATNEKLFFGSGTQLSVL.

The chain is built from TRBV5-1 and TRBJ2-3; perhaps TRBD1 as D (6 bases). The CDR3 loop spans 14 amino acids. Trimming took 3 bases from V and 9 from J, leaving 17 bases between them. From germline, CDR1 is SGHRS and CDR2 YFSETQ. CDR3 DNA sequence: TGCGCCAGCAGCTCCGGGCAGGGGATAGGGACGCAGTATTTT. Residues: CASSSGQGIGTQYF.

The chain has TRBV5-1 and TRBJ2-7, with D perhaps TRBD1 (6 bases). CDR1 is SGHRS, CDR2 YFSETQ, per germline. The V end lost 4 bases, the J end lost 2 bases, and 16 bases lay between the germline ends. This CDR3 is 15 amino acids long. CDR3 amino acids: CASSQITTGTYEQYF. In nucleotides, the CDR3 is TGCGCCAGCAGCCAAATAACCACAGGGACCTACGAGCAGTACTTC.

The chain links TRBV6-1 to TRBJ2-2; tentatively, D is TRBD2 (5 bases). The V gene's germline CDR1 is MNHNS and CDR2 SASEGT. The CDR3 is 14 residues long. V was trimmed by 6 bases and J by 7 bases, leaving 15 bases between them. The CDR3 sequence: CASSHIGVVGELFF. CDR3 nucleotide sequence: TGTGCCAGCAGCCACATCGGGGTTGTCGGGGAGCTGTTTTTT.

The genes are TRBV6-1 and TRBJ2-3; 8 bases agree with TRBD1. The ends lost 8 bases at V and 6 bases at J; junction bases unmatched: 4. CDR3 size: 12 residues. In germline, CDR1 is MNHNS, CDR2 SASEGT. CDR3 sequence (DNA): TGTGCCAGCGCTACAGGGGGGGATACGCAGTATTTT. It specifies CASATGGDTQYF.

This clone has only one observation. V gene TRBV27 combines with J gene TRBJ1-3, with a tentative D call TRBD1 (5 bases). Germline V lookup: CDR1 MNHEY, CDR2 SMNVEV (reference sequence). Between the trimmed V and J ends, which lost 4 bases and 5 bases, there was a span of 15 bases. The CDR3 is made up of 15 amino acids. Here the CDR3 reads CASSSLGAGRNTIYF. The CDR3, as DNA: TGTGCCAGCAGTTCCTTAGGCGCGGGGCGAAACACCATATATTTT.

This clone was observed a single time. This chain uses TRBV5-6 with TRBJ2-5; 9 bases fit TRBD1. Gene TRBJ2-7 matches the end of the DNA better, so the J call may be wrong. This CDR3 is built from 14 residues. CDR1 and CDR2 from the germline V gene are SGHDT and YYEEEE. The CDR3 sequence: CASSWTGVNYEQYF. CDR3 nucleotides: TGTGCCAGCAGCTGGACAGGGGTAAACTACGAGCAGTACTTC.

The V and J genes are TRBV9 and TRBJ2-3, with D tentatively TRBD2 (6 bases). Germline-derived CDR1 and CDR2 are SGDLS and YYNGEE. The CDR3 spans 15 residues. The V end lost 4 bases, the J end lost 2 bases, and 14 bases lay between the germline ends. CDR3 nucleotide sequence: TGTGCCAGCAGCCCCGCTAGCGCACCCACAGATACGCAGTATTTT. It is translated as CASSPASAPTDTQYF.